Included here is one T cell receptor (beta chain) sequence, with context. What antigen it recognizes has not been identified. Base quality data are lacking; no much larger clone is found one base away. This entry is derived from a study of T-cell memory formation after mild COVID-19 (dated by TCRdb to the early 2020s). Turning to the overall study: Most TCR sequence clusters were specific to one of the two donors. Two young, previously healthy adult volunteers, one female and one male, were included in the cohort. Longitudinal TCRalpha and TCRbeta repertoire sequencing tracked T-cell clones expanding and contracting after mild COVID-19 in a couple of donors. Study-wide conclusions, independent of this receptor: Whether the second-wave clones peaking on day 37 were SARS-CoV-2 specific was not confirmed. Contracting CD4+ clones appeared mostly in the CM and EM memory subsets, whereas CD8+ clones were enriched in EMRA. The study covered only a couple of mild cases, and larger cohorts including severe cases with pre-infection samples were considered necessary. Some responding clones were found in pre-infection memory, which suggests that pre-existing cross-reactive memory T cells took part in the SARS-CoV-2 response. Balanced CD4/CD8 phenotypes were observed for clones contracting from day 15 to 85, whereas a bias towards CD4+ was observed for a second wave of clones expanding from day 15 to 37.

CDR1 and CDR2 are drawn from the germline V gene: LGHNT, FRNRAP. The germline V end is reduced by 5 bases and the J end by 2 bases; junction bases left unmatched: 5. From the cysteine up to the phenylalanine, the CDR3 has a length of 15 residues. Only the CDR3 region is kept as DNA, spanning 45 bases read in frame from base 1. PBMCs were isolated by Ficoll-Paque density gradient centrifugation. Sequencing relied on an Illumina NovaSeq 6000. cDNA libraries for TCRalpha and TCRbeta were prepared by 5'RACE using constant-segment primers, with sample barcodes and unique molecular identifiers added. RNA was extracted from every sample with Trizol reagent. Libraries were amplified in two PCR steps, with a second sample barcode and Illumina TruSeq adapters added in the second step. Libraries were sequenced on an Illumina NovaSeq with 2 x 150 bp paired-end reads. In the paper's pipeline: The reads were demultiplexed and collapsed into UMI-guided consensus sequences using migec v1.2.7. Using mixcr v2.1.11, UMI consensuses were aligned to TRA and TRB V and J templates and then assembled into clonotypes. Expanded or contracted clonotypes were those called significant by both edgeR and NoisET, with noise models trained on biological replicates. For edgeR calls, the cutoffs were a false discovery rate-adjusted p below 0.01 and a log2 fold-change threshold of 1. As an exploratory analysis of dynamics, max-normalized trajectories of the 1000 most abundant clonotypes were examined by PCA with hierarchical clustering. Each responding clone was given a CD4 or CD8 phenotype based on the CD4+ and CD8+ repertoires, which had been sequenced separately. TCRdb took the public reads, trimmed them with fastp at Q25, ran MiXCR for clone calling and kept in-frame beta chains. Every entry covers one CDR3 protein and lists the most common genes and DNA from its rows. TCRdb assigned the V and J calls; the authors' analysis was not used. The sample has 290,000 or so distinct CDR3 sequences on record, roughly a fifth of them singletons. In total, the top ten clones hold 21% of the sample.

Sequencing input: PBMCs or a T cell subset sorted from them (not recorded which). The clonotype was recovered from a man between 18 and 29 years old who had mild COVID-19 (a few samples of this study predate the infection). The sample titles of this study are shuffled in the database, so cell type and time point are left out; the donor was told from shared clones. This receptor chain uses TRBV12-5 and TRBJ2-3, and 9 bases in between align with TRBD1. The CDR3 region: CASGLTGGNTDTQYF. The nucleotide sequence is TGTGCTAGTGGTCTGACAGGGGGAAACACAGATACGCAGTATTTT. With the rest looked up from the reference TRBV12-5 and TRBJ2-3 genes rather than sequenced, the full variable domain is DARVTQTPRHKVTEMGQEVTMRCQPILGHNTVFWYRQTMMQGLELLAYFRNRAPLDDSGMPKDRFSAEMPDATLATLKIQPSEPRDSAVYFCASGLTGGNTDTQYFGPGTRLTVL.